The 27 T cell receptor beta chains below were found in one sample sequenced in a study of radiotherapy plus CTLA-4 blockade in lung cancer. The repertoire was sequenced with immunoSEQ multiplex PCR; TCRdb's copy has only in-frame clones and lacks some. This sample has 45,000 to 55,000 clones, with 65% to 80% found just once. This specimen consisted of peripheral blood, obtained from a patient treated with radiotherapy plus ipilimumab. These receptors all stem from a human donor with non-small cell lung cancer who had a partial response to radiotherapy plus ipilimumab.

The chain uses TRBV7-9 and TRBJ1-2, with D maybe TRBD1 (6 bases). CDR1 SEHNR and CDR2 FQNEAQ come from the germline V gene (reference sequence). This CDR3 spans 15 amino acids. V dropped 5 bases and J dropped 3 bases, with 16 bases sitting between them. The CDR3 sequence: CASSAFRDTDYGYTF. The DNA of the CDR3 is TGTGCCAGCAGCGCGTTTCGGGACACGGACTATGGCTACACCTTC. The whole variable domain, remainder taken from reference TRBV7-9 and TRBJ1-2, is DTGVSQNPRHKITKRGQNVTFRCDPISEHNRLYWYRQTLGQGPEFLTYFQNEAQLEKSRLLSDRFSAERPKGSFSTLEIQRTEQGDSAMYLCASSAFRDTDYGYTFGSGTRLTVV.

This clone has more than one count but fewer than ten. V gene TRBV4-1 combines with J gene TRBJ1-5, with 8 bases fitting TRBD1. The CDR3 extends over 17 amino acids. V shed 0 bases and J 8 bases; nucleotides not matched to a gene: 12. Germline-derived CDR1 and CDR2 are MGHRA and YSYEKL. The CDR3: CASSQDLEPRGQEPQHF. For the CDR3, the DNA is TGCGCCAGCAGCCAAGATTTAGAGCCCAGGGGGCAGGAGCCCCAGCATTTT.

This rearrangement joins TRBV6-6 to TRBJ1-2; D is possibly TRBD1 (6 bases). CDR3 length equals 14 residues. V was pared by 2 bases and J by 3 bases, with 10 bases between. CDR1 and CDR2 from the germline V gene are MNHNY and SVGAGI (reference sequence). CDR3: CASSYRTADYGYTF. The CDR3 nucleotides read TGTGCCAGCAGTTACAGGACAGCAGACTATGGCTACACCTTC.

The genes are TRBV19 and TRBJ2-1; TRBD2 aligns across 10 bases. V gave up 5 bases and J gave up 4 bases; unmatched junction bases: 8. Germline-derived CDR1 and CDR2 are LNHDA and SQIVND (reference sequence). The CDR3 length is 16 residues. CDR3 amino acids: CASSVASGGRYNEQFF. CDR3 sequence (DNA): TGTGCCAGTAGTGTGGCTAGCGGGGGAAGGTACAATGAGCAGTTCTTC.

This clone was seen a handful of times. The J gene is TRBJ1-2, the V gene TRBV2, with 7 nucleotides matching TRBD1. Germline lookup yields CDR1 SNHLY and CDR2 FYNNEI. The CDR3 runs 15 residues. Trimming removed 4 bases from V and 4 bases from J; junction bases left unmatched: 9. CDR3 DNA: TGTGCCAGCAGTGGGGAGGCAGGGGGAGGCTATGGCTACACCTTC. It is translated as CASSGEAGGGYGYTF.

The chain uses TRBV7-2 and TRBJ2-5, with TRBD2 identical over 14 bases. V lost 4 bases and J lost 3; bases outside the gene matches: 4. CDR1 and CDR2 (germline): SGHTA, FQGNSA. There are 16 residues in the CDR3. The CDR3 loop is CASSSRLAGGEETQYF. The CDR3 region has the DNA TGTGCCAGCAGCTCCCGACTAGCGGGGGGGGAAGAGACCCAGTACTTC.

The V gene is TRBV25-1, the J gene TRBJ1-2; TRBD1 matches 9 bases. The V segment lost 5 bases and the J segment 2 bases; nucleotides outside the gene matches: 9. In germline, CDR1 is MGHDK, CDR2 SYGVNS. The CDR3 loop spans 16 amino acids. Here the CDR3 reads CASSFKGTGLNYGYTF. In nucleotides, the CDR3 is TGTGCCAGCAGTTTCAAGGGGACAGGGCTCAACTATGGCTACACCTTC.

In this sample, this clone turned up a few times. This chain uses TRBV10-3 with TRBJ1-4; no definite D call. The germline V gene has CDR1 ENHRY and CDR2 SYGVKD. The CDR3 length is 13 residues. Trimming stripped 7 bases from V and 7 bases from J, with 13 bases between. CDR3 sequence: CAIIWQVGEKLFF. The CDR3 DNA reads TGTGCCATCATCTGGCAGGTAGGTGAAAAACTGTTTTTT.

The chain couples TRBV5-1 to TRBJ2-3, with a weak D call TRBD2 (6 bases). The V gene lost 7 bases and the J gene lost 1 base, with 10 bases spanning the gap. This CDR3 is 13 amino acids long. Germline loops: CDR1 SGHRS, CDR2 YFSETQ. The CDR3 bases are TGCGCCAGCTCCGGGGGTGGCACAGATACGCAGTATTTT. Protein: CASSGGGTDTQYF.

The rearrangement links TRBV28 to TRBJ2-7; D uncertain. Germline V CDR1 and CDR2: MDHEN, SYDVKM. With 1 base removed from V and 3 bases from J, the gap between germline ends came to 16 bases. This CDR3 comprises 16 residues. CDR3 amino acids: CASSLSDTAWVYEQYF. The CDR3 DNA is TGTGCCAGCAGTTTATCCGACACCGCCTGGGTCTACGAGCAGTACTTC.

The chain joins TRBV29-1 to TRBJ1-2, with D hard to call. The CDR3 runs to 14 residues. Trimming took 0 bases from V and 8 from J, leaving 16 bases between them. Germline V gene data show CDR1 as SQVTM and CDR2 as ANQGSEA. As DNA, the CDR3 is TGCAGCGTTGAAGATCAGGCAGAGCCTGGGGGCTACACCTTC. Translation: CSVEDQAEPGGYTF.

The chain combines TRBV5-6 with TRBJ2-1; a weak D match, TRBD2 (6 bases). Germline CDR1 reads SGHDT; CDR2 reads YYEEEE. V dropped 2 bases and J dropped 0 bases, with 12 bases sitting between them. CDR3 size: 16 residues. The CDR3 loop is CASSFLGGSSYNEQFF. In DNA form, the CDR3 reads TGTGCCAGCAGCTTCCTCGGAGGGAGCTCCTACAATGAGCAGTTCTTC.

The chain joins TRBV5-1 to TRBJ2-1; 7 nucleotides line up with TRBD2. V was clipped by 5 bases and J by 4 bases; unmatched bases: 6. The CDR3 runs 14 residues. Germline V gene data show CDR1 as SGHRS and CDR2 as YFSETQ. The CDR3 loop is CASREAGPYNEQFF. The DNA for the CDR3 is TGCGCCAGCAGAGAAGCGGGGCCGTACAATGAGCAGTTCTTC.

The rearrangement links TRBV5-4 to TRBJ2-1; TRBD2 aligns across 10 bases. The germline CDR1 and CDR2 sequences are SGHNT and YYREEE (reference sequence). The trim removed 1 base at V and 0 bases at J, leaving 7 bases unmatched. This CDR3 is built from 18 residues. This chain's CDR3 is CASSLPSGGLSSYNEQFF. CDR3 nucleotide sequence: TGTGCCAGCAGCTTGCCTAGCGGGGGACTGAGCTCCTACAATGAGCAGTTCTTC.

This sequence joins TRBV13 and TRBJ2-3; 11 bases map to TRBD2. V lost 6 bases and J lost 2; bases outside the gene matches: 4. This CDR3 has 15 residues. Germline-derived CDR1 and CDR2 are PRHDT and FYEKMQ (reference sequence). DNA of the CDR3: TGTGCCAGCAGGGGGACTAGCGGTCCCACAGATACGCAGTATTTT. Protein sequence: CASRGTSGPTDTQYF.

This rearrangement joins TRBV5-1 to TRBJ2-3, with 12 bases lining up with TRBD2. J was trimmed by 4 bases and V by 4 bases; bases with no gene match: 7. From germline, CDR1 is SGHRS and CDR2 YFSETQ. The length of the CDR3 is 16 residues. CDR3 sequence (DNA): TGCGCCAGCAGCCCTAGCGGGGGGGCCTGGGCAGATACGCAGTATTTT. This sequence encodes CASSPSGGAWADTQYF.

V and J are TRBV14 and TRBJ1-6, with a possible D match to TRBD1 (6 bases). V was clipped by 0 bases and J by 9 bases, with 9 bases between them. This CDR3 is built from 14 residues. Germline V gene lookup returns CDR1 SGHDN and CDR2 FVKESK. The CDR3 sequence: CASSQEGASSPLHF. CDR3 bases: TGTGCCAGCAGCCAAGAGGGGGCTAGTTCACCCCTCCACTTT.

The CDR3, as DNA: TGTGCCAGCAGCTTCGGGGACAGACCCTACGAGCAGTACTTC. Translated, it gives CASSFGDRPYEQYF. The chain is built from TRBV27 and TRBJ2-7; 7 bases align to TRBD1. The CDR3 extends over 14 amino acids. CDR1 MNHEY and CDR2 SMNVEV come from the germline V gene (reference sequence). V gave up 6 bases and J gave up 2 bases; unmatched junction bases: 7.

This chain uses TRBV10-2 with TRBJ1-5, with TRBD1 matching over 12 bases. CDR1 WSHSY and CDR2 SAAADI come from the germline V gene. CDR3 length equals 17 residues. J gave up 9 bases and V 0 bases, and 9 bases lay outside the gene matches. In DNA form, the CDR3 reads TGCGCCAGCAGTGAGTCGGGGGGGACAGGGGGCGTTTCGCCCCAGCATTTT. Its translation is CASSESGGTGGVSPQHF.

The chain joins TRBV4-1 to TRBJ2-3; TRBD2 matches at 16 bases. Unmatched junction bases numbered 1, after V lost 5 bases and J lost 2 bases. The CDR3 loop spans 16 amino acids. CDR1 MGHRA and CDR2 YSYEKL come from the germline V gene. The CDR3 here is CASSGTSGGATDTQYF. The CDR3 DNA reads TGCGCCAGCAGCGGGACTAGCGGGGGGGCCACAGATACGCAGTATTTT.

The J gene is TRBJ2-5, the V gene TRBV6-5, with 8 bases fitting TRBD2. The CDR3 runs 15 residues. V was clipped by 0 bases and J by 7 bases; unmatched bases: 7. Per germline, CDR1 MNHEY and CDR2 SVGAGI. The CDR3 nucleotides read TGTGCCAGCAGTTACTCGCCGGGAGGGACGGGGACCCAGTACTTC. Encoded protein: CASSYSPGGTGTQYF.

V gene TRBV6-5 combines with J gene TRBJ2-7; D not certain. V gave up 6 bases and J gave up 5 bases, with 11 bases separating them. Germline V gene data show CDR1 as MNHEY and CDR2 as SVGAGI. The CDR3 sequence is 12 residues long. The CDR3 DNA follows: TGTGCCAGCAGAACCTACGGAGACGAGCAGTACTTC. Translated: CASRTYGDEQYF.

The rearrangement uses TRBV2 and TRBJ2-7, with 9 bases identical to TRBD1. The germline V gene encodes CDR1 SNHLY and CDR2 FYNNEI. CDR3 size: 15 residues. The J segment lost 3 bases and the V segment lost 5 bases, leaving 8 bases of the junction unmatched. CDR3 region: CASSSGGTGYYEQYF. The DNA for the CDR3 is TGTGCCAGCAGTTCCGGTGGGACAGGGTACTACGAGCAGTACTTC.

This clone was counted between two and nine times. The chain has TRBV9 and TRBJ1-6, with a tentative D call TRBD1 (5 bases). This CDR3 is 14 amino acids long. CDR1 and CDR2 (germline): SGDLS, YYNGEE. V lost 3 bases to trimming and J lost 8 bases, with 12 bases between them. CDR3 region: CASSARGLDSPLHF. CDR3 nucleotide sequence: TGTGCCAGCAGCGCACGGGGACTGGATTCACCCCTCCACTTT.

The chain links TRBV9 to TRBJ1-2, with D tentatively TRBD1 (5 bases). The CDR3 runs 14 residues. Germline CDR1 is SGDLS and CDR2 is YYNGEE. The ends were cut back, 7 bases at V and 3 bases at J, with 16 bases in the middle. The CDR3 DNA sequence: TGTGCCAGCGCTCCTTTCGGGGGGGACTATGGCTACACCTTC. This sequence encodes CASAPFGGDYGYTF.

This clone was detected only a few times. This rearrangement joins TRBV10-1 to TRBJ1-5; tentatively, D is TRBD1 (6 bases). Between the trimmed V and J ends, which lost 9 bases and 7 bases, there was a span of 16 bases. The germline CDR1 and CDR2 sequences are WNHNN and SYGVQD (reference sequence). CDR3 length: 13 residues. CDR3 DNA sequence: TGCGCCAGGGCGGGGGGGCCTAGACAGCCCCAGCATTTT. It is translated as CARAGGPRQPQHF.

This chain joins TRBV6-1 and TRBJ2-6; 8 positions agree with TRBD2. CDR1 and CDR2 from the germline V gene are MNHNS and SASEGT. CDR3 size: 19 residues. Trimming removed 1 base from V and 0 bases from J; junction bases left unmatched: 8. CDR3 protein: CASSEVGGTRYSGANVLTF. CDR3 bases: TGTGCCAGCAGTGAAGTGGGCGGGACTAGGTACTCTGGGGCCAACGTCCTGACTTTC.